The 23 T cell receptor beta chains given below trace back to one sample, sequenced in a study of cytomegalovirus exposure and HLA in healthy donors. Primers: 60 Vbeta forward and 13 Jbeta reverse. Profiled with immunoSEQ multiplex PCR; TCRdb holds only in-frame clones, not every one. In the table there are about 88,000 clones, about 90% of which are singletons. Sequenced sample: PBMCs. All receptors derive from a young man in good health and CMV-seronegative.

The genes are TRBV25-1 and TRBJ2-5; TRBD2 matches 10 bases. CDR1 and CDR2 (germline): MGHDK, SYGVNS. Losses at the gene ends were 2 bases for V and 2 bases for J; bases not matched to a gene: 5. The CDR3 extends over 16 amino acids. This CDR3 is CASSELRTSGQETQYF. The CDR3 DNA reads as TGTGCCAGCAGTGAACTCAGGACTAGCGGTCAAGAGACCCAGTACTTC.

The chain joins TRBV5-1 to TRBJ2-3; 9 nucleotides line up with TRBD1. This CDR3 has 18 residues. Germline V gene data show CDR1 as SGHRS and CDR2 as YFSETQ. The V segment lost 2 bases and the J segment 0 bases; nucleotides outside the gene matches: 10. Here the CDR3 DNA reads TGCGCCAGCAGCTTAAACCTCGGGACAGGGACCAGCACAGATACGCAGTATTTT. As protein: CASSLNLGTGTSTDTQYF.

The chain couples TRBV28 to TRBJ1-1; D unresolved. Germline V lookup: CDR1 MDHEN, CDR2 SYDVKM. The CDR3 extends over 14 amino acids. The V and J ends lost 3 bases and 2 bases respectively, with 10 bases between them. In DNA form, the CDR3 reads TGTGCCAGCAGTTTCTGGTCCCTAAACACTGAAGCTTTCTTT. It is translated as CASSFWSLNTEAFF.

The gene calls are TRBV2 and TRBJ2-2; TRBD1 matches 8 bases. CDR3 length: 14 amino acids. Losses at the gene ends were 3 bases for V and 7 bases for J; bases not matched to a gene: 4. Per the germline V gene, CDR1 is SNHLY and CDR2 is FYNNEI. The chain's CDR3 is CASSEDREVGELFF. DNA for the CDR3: TGTGCCAGCAGTGAGGACAGGGAGGTCGGGGAGCTGTTTTTT.

The gene calls are TRBV5-1 and TRBJ1-2; TRBD1 agrees at 8 bases. V was pared by 0 bases and J by 3 bases, with 7 bases of the junction left unmatched. The germline V gene has CDR1 SGHRS and CDR2 YFSETQ. The CDR3 covers 16 residues. The CDR3 DNA reads as TGCGCCAGCAGCTTGGAGACCGACAGGGGACACTATGGCTACACCTTC. It encodes CASSLETDRGHYGYTF.

The rearrangement links TRBV28 to TRBJ1-1; possible D gene TRBD1, 5 bases. The CDR3 length is 14 residues. Between the trimmed V and J ends, which lost 3 bases and 4 bases, there was a span of 12 bases. From germline, CDR1 is MDHEN and CDR2 SYDVKM. The CDR3 nucleotides are TGTGCCAGCAGTTTGGCCCCCGGGGGCACTGAAGCTTTCTTT. Amino acid sequence: CASSLAPGGTEAFF. Looking up the rest from reference TRBV28 and TRBJ1-1 gives the full variable domain: DVKVTQSSRYLVKRTGEKVFLECVQDMDHENMFWYRQDPGLGLRLIYFSYDVKMKEKGDIPEGYSVSREKKERFSLILESASTNQTSMYLCASSLAPGGTEAFFGQGTRLTVV.

This rearrangement joins TRBV2 to TRBJ2-2; 7 bases agree with TRBD2. Per the germline V gene, CDR1 is SNHLY and CDR2 is FYNNEI. This CDR3 region has 15 residues. The V gene end was trimmed by 4 bases and the J gene end by 1 base; junction bases not matched to a gene: 3. The CDR3 reads CASSVQRGNTGELFF. In DNA form, the CDR3 reads TGTGCCAGCAGTGTGCAGCGGGGGAACACCGGGGAGCTGTTTTTT.

The rearrangement joins TRBV11-2 to TRBJ2-5, with 9 positions matching TRBD1. The J call may be wrong; the DNA end is better matched by TRBJ2-7. CDR3 length equals 17 residues. Germline V lookup: CDR1 SGHAT, CDR2 FQNNGV. The CDR3 is CASSYRTGAANRYEQYF. DNA for the CDR3: TGTGCCAGCAGTTACCGGACAGGGGCCGCAAACCGCTACGAGCAGTACTTC.

V and J are TRBV5-4 and TRBJ1-1; 9 positions match TRBD1. The CDR3 has 15 amino acids. V lost 5 bases and J lost 6; bases outside the gene matches: 11. In germline, CDR1 is SGHNT, CDR2 YYREEE (reference sequence). The CDR3 reads CASSQEGQGRPEAFF. The CDR3 bases are TGTGCCAGCAGTCAAGAGGGACAGGGTAGGCCTGAAGCTTTCTTT. The whole variable domain, filled in from reference TRBV5-4 and TRBJ1-1, reads ETGVTQSPTHLIKTRGQQVTLRCSSQSGHNTVSWYQQALGQGPQFIFQYYREEENGRGNFPPRFSGLQFPNYSSELNVNALELDDSALYLCASSQEGQGRPEAFFGQGTRLTVV.

This clone was detected once. CDR3 in DNA: TGTGCCAGCAGCGAAACCGGGACTAGCTCCTACGAGCAGTACTTC. Amino acids: CASSETGTSSYEQYF. This chain uses TRBV28 with TRBJ2-7, with TRBD2 identical over 8 bases. With V trimmed by 6 bases and J by 0 bases, 7 bases remained unmatched. CDR1 and CDR2 from the germline V gene are MDHEN and SYDVKM. CDR3 length equals 15 residues.

This clone has only one observation. V gene TRBV7-8 combines with J gene TRBJ2-7; 11 bases are shared with TRBD2. Trimming removed 7 bases from V and 0 bases from J; junction bases left unmatched: 5. The CDR3 contains 15 residues. Germline assignment: CDR1 SGHVS and CDR2 FQNEAQ. CDR3 sequence reads: CASIGGLAASYEQYF. DNA for the CDR3: TGTGCCAGCATAGGGGGACTAGCGGCCTCCTACGAGCAGTACTTC.

The CDR3 DNA reads as TGCGCCAGCGGGGGCCTGGCGGGAGCGACAGATACGCAGTATTTT. Protein: CASGGLAGATDTQYF. The chain joins TRBV5-1 to TRBJ2-3, with D perhaps TRBD2 (7 bases). The CDR3 totals 15 residues. CDR1 is SGHRS and CDR2 is YFSETQ in the germline V gene. Trimming pared 7 bases from V and 3 bases from J, leaving 18 bases between.

The genes are TRBV6-5 and TRBJ1-2; 8 bases fit TRBD1. Germline loops: CDR1 MNHEY, CDR2 SVGAGI. This CDR3 is built from 14 residues. The ends lost 4 bases at V and 7 bases at J; junction bases unmatched: 8. The CDR3 bases are TGTGCCAGCAGTTCTCACGGACAGGGCGGTGGCTACACCTTC. It translates to CASSSHGQGGGYTF.

DNA of the CDR3: TGTGCCAGCAGTGACAACCTCCGCGGGGTAAACACTGAAGCTTTCTTT. Amino acid sequence: CASSDNLRGVNTEAFF. The chain couples TRBV6-1 to TRBJ1-1; no definite D call. The CDR3 length is 16 residues. From germline, CDR1 is MNHNS and CDR2 SASEGT. V lost 3 bases and J lost 2, with 16 bases in between.

This rearrangement joins TRBV4-3 to TRBJ2-1; 8 nucleotides align to TRBD2. Per germline, CDR1 LGHNA and CDR2 YSLEER. V lost 4 bases, J lost 0 bases, and 11 bases stayed unmatched. The length of the CDR3 is 18 residues. Here the CDR3 reads CASSPGTSPLSSYNEQFF. The CDR3 coding sequence is TGCGCCAGCAGCCCTGGGACTAGTCCCCTGAGCTCCTACAATGAGCAGTTCTTC.

The V and J genes are TRBV4-3 and TRBJ2-5, with D perhaps matching TRBD2 (5 bases). The J call is in doubt because the DNA end fits TRBJ2-7 better. Germline loops: CDR1 LGHNA, CDR2 YSLEER. The CDR3 has 12 residues. The CDR3 nucleotides are TGCGCCAGCAGCCGAGGGAAGGACGAGCAGTACTTC. Translated: CASSRGKDEQYF.

The chain combines TRBV28 with TRBJ2-7; 7 nucleotides line up with TRBD2. There are 13 residues in the CDR3. Germline CDR1 reads MDHEN; CDR2 reads SYDVKM. V trimming: 6 bases; J trimming: 6 bases; junction bases outside the gene matches: 8. In nucleotides, the CDR3 is TGTGCCAGCAGAGGACTAGTTCGACGCGAGCAGTACTTC. Translating gives CASRGLVRREQYF.

The genes are TRBV14 and TRBJ2-2; 7 bases are a match to TRBD2. The CDR3 totals 19 residues. Germline V gives CDR1 SGHDN, CDR2 FVKESK. V lost 1 base, J lost 3 bases, and 14 bases stayed unmatched. The CDR3 protein is CASSQAGGAGGSYTGELFF. The CDR3 bases are TGTGCCAGCAGCCAAGCCGGAGGTGCGGGCGGGAGCTACACCGGGGAGCTGTTTTTT.

This clone appeared a single time. This chain joins TRBV19 and TRBJ2-1; TRBD1 matches at 7 bases. The CDR3 extends over 15 amino acids. V shed 3 bases and J 8 bases; nucleotides not matched to a gene: 10. Germline V gene data show CDR1 as LNHDA and CDR2 as SQIVND (reference sequence). The CDR3 DNA reads as TGTGCCAGTAGTATGTCGGACAGGTTCGAAGATGAGCAGTTCTTC. Translation: CASSMSDRFEDEQFF.

J is TRBJ2-1 and V is TRBV27, with unresolved D. CDR3 length: 11 amino acids. Trimming took off 5 bases at V and 7 bases at J, with 6 bases between the two ends. Germline CDR1 MNHEY, CDR2 SMNVEV (reference sequence). The CDR3 region is CASSLYNEQFF. In DNA, the CDR3 is TGTGCCAGCAGTCTCTATAATGAGCAGTTCTTC.

The chain is built from TRBV6-5 and TRBJ1-2; 9 bases line up with TRBD1. Trimming removed 5 bases from V and 8 bases from J; junction bases left unmatched: 9. Looked up from germline, CDR1 is MNHEY and CDR2 is SVGAGI. This CDR3 spans 14 amino acids. DNA for the CDR3: TGTGCCAGCAGTGACGGACAGGGGATAGACGGCTACACCTTC. Its translation: CASSDGQGIDGYTF.

The chain carries TRBV5-1 and TRBJ2-1, with 10 bases that match TRBD1. The V and J ends lost 4 bases and 4 bases, in that order; junction bases with no gene match: 2. The CDR3 length is 14 residues. Germline V gene sequence: CDR1 SGHRS, CDR2 YFSETQ. The CDR3 nucleotides are TGCGCCAGCAGCGGGACAGGGGCTTACAATGAGCAGTTCTTC. This translates into CASSGTGAYNEQFF. Full variable domain (missing parts from reference TRBV5-1 and TRBJ2-1): KAGVTQTPRYLIKTRGQQVTLSCSPISGHRSVSWYQQTPGQGLQFLFEYFSETQRNKGNFPGRFSGRQFSNSRSEMNVSTLELGDSALYLCASSGTGAYNEQFFGPGTRLTVL.

The V call is TRBV28, the J call TRBJ2-7; 7 bases agree with TRBD2. There are 14 residues in the CDR3. V lost 10 bases, J lost 7 bases, and 16 bases stayed unmatched. Germline-derived CDR1 and CDR2 are MDHEN and SYDVKM. DNA for the CDR3: TGTGCCATCGGGGGGACTATCGTCTTAGGGGAGCAGTACTTC. Translating gives CAIGGTIVLGEQYF.